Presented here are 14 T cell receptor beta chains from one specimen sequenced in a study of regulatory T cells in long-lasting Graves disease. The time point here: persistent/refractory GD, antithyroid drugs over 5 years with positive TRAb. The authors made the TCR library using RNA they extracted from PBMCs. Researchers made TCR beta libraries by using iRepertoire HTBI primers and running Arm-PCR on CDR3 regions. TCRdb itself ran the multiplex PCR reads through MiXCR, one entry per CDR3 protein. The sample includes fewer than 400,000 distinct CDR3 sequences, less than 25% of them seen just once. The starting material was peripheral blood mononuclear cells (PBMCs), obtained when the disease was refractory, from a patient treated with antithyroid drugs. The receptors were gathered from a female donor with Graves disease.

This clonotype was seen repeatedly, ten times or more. CDR3 bases: TGTGCCAGCAGTTACGGGACAGGGGGTAATGAAAAACTGTTTTTT. Protein sequence: CASSYGTGGNEKLFF. The rearrangement uses TRBV6-5 and TRBJ1-4, with 11 nucleotides matching TRBD1. Unmatched junction bases numbered 0, after V lost 2 bases and J lost 4 bases. The CDR3 extends over 15 amino acids. Germline V gives CDR1 MNHEY, CDR2 SVGAGI.

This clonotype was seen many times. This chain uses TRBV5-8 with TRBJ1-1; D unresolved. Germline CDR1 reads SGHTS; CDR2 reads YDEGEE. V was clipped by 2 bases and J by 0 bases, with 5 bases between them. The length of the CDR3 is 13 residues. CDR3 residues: CASSLEMNTEAFF. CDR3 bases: TGTGCCAGCAGCTTAGAGATGAACACTGAAGCTTTCTTT. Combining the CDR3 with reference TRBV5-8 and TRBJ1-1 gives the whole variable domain EAGVTQSPTHLIKTRGQQATLRCSPISGHTSVYWYQQALGLGLQFLLWYDEGEERNRGNFPPRFSGRQFPNYSSELNVNALELEDSALYLCASSLEMNTEAFFGQGTRLTVV.

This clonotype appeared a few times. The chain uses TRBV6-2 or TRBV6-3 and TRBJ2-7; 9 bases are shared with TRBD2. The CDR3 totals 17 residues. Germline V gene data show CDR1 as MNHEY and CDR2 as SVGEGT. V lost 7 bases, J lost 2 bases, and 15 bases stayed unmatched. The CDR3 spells CASNPKGAGGPTYEQYF. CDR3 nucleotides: TGTGCCAGCAATCCTAAGGGGGCGGGAGGGCCGACCTACGAGCAGTACTTC.

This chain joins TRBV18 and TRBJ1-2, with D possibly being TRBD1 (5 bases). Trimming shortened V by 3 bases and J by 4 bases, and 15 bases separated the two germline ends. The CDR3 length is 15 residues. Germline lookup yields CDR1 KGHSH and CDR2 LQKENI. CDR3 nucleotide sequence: TGTGCCAGCTCACCTCTCGGGGAGGGGCTCTATGGCTACACCTTC. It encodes CASSPLGEGLYGYTF.

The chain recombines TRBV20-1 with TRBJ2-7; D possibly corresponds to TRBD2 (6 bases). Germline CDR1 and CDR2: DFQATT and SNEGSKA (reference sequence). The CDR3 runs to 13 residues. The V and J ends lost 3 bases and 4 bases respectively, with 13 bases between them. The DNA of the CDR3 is TGCAGTGCTAGGCGGGCTAGCGAATACGAGCAGTACTTC. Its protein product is CSARRASEYEQYF.

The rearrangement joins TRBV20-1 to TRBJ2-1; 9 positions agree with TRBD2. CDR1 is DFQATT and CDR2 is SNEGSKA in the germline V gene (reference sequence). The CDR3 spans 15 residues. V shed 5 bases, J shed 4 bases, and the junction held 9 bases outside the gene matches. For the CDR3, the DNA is TGCAGTGCTCCTACTAGCGGGTCAATTTACAATGAGCAGTTCTTC. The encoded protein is CSAPTSGSIYNEQFF.

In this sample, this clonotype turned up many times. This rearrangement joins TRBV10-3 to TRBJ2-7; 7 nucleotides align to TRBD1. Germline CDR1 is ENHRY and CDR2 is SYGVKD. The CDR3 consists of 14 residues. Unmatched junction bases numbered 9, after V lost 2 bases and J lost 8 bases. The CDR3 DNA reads TGTGCCATCAGTGAGGGGTCGACAGGGCATCAGCAGTACTTC. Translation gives CAISEGSTGHQQYF.

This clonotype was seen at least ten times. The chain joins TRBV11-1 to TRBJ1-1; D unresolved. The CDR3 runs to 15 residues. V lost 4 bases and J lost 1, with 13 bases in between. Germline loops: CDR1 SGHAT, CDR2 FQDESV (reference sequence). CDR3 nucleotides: TGTGCCAGCAGCTCGGGGAGTCCCGGGAACACTGAAGCTTTCTTT. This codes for CASSSGSPGNTEAFF.

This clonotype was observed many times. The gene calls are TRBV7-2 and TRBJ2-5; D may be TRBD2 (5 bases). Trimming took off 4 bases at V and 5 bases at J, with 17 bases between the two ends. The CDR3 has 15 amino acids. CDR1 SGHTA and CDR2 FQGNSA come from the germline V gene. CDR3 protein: CASSSLPWERETQYF. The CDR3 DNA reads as TGTGCCAGCAGCTCGCTACCTTGGGAGCGCGAGACCCAGTACTTC.

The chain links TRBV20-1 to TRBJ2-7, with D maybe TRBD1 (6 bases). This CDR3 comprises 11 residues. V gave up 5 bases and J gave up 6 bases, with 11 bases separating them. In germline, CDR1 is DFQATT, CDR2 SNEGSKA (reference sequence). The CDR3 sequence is CSAPRGFEQYF. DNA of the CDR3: TGCAGTGCTCCCAGGGGATTCGAGCAGTACTTC.

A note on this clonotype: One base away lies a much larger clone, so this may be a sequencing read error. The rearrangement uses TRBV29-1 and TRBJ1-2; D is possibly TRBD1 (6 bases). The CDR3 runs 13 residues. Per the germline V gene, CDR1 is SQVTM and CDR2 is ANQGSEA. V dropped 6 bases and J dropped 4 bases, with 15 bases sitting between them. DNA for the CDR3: TGCAGCGTGAAATTCTCGGACAGCTATGGCTACACCTTC. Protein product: CSVKFSDSYGYTF.

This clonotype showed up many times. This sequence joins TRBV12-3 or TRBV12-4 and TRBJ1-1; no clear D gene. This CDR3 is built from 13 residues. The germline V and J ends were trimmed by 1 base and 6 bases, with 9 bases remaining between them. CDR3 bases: TGTGCCAGCAGTTTAGATCTGGGAGCTGAAGCTTTCTTT. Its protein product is CASSLDLGAEAFF.

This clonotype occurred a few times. The CDR3 nucleotides read TGTGCCAGCTCACCACGGAGAGAAACTGAAGCTTTCTTT. Its protein is CASSPRRETEAFF. V gene TRBV18 combines with J gene TRBJ1-1; D is uncertain. V was cut by 1 base and J by 5 bases, with 8 bases left in between. The CDR3 runs 13 residues. CDR1 is KGHSH, CDR2 LQKENI, per germline. The complete variable domain, with remaining parts taken from reference TRBV18 and TRBJ1-1, reads NAGVMQNPRHLVRRRGQEARLRCSPMKGHSHVYWYRQLPEEGLKFMVYLQKENIIDESGMPKERFSAEFPKEGPSILRIQQVVRGDSAAYFCASSPRRETEAFFGQGTRLTVV.

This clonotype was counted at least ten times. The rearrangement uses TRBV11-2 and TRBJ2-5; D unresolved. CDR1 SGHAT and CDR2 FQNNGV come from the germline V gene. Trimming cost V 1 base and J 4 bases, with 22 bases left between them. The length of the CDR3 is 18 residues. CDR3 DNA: TGTGCCAGCAGCTTAGGGTTCGTGGGAACCGGATTATTAGAGACCCAGTACTTC. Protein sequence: CASSLGFVGTGLLETQYF.